The sequence of this T cell receptor (beta chain) was determined in a study of shared clonotypes between healthy human individuals. Study context: Plates per donor: three CD4 naive, three CD4 memory, two CD8 naive, one CD8 memory.

Assay used: immunoSEQ multiplex PCR; TCRdb lists only in-frame clones, some missing. The sample holds some 2,000,000 clones; 90% to 95% are singletons and the top ten take 0.1% to 0.15%. Each of the donors was a healthy adult who was HIV-negative and had not had a recent acute infection or vaccination. Partitioning of CD4+ cells yielded a CD45RA+ naive subset and a CD45RA-negative memory subset. The CDR3 has 15 residues. Germline V CDR1 and CDR2: MNHEY, SMNVEV (reference sequence). V was clipped by 6 bases and J by 5 bases; unmatched bases: 4. The TCR originated in a man aged 18 to 29 in good health. The sample taken for sequencing was naive CD4+ T cells sorted from blood. Subset defined: CD45RA+ positively selected. The rearrangement uses TRBV27 and TRBJ2-5; 15 bases map to TRBD2. The CDR3 loop is CASRGLAGGPETQYF. The CDR3 bases are TGTGCCAGCAGAGGACTAGCGGGAGGGCCTGAGACCCAGTACTTC.